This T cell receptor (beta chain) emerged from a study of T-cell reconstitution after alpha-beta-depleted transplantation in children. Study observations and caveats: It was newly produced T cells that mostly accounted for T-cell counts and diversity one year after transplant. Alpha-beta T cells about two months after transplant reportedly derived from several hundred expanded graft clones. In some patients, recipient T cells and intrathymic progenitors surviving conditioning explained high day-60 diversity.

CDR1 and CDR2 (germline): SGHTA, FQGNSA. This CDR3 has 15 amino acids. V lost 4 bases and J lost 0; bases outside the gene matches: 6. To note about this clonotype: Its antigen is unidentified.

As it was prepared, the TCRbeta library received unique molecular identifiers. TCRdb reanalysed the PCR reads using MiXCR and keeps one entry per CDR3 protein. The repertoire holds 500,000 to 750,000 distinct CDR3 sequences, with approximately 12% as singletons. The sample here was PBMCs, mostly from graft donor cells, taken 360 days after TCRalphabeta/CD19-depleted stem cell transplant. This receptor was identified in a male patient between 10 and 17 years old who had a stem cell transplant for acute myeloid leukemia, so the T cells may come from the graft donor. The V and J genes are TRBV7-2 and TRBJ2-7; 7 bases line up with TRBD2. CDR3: CASSYYERGSYEQYF. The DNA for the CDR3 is TGTGCCAGCAGCTATTACGAGCGGGGCTCCTACGAGCAGTACTTC.